These 15 T cell receptor beta chains came from one sample sequenced in a study of T cell responses to AZD1222 COVID-19 vaccine. Clones were sequenced by immunoSEQ multiplex PCR, and TCRdb holds only the in-frame ones, with some missing. The sample includes about 99,000 clones, approximately 89% of them seen just once. Sequences were derived from peripheral blood, sampled on day 0 of AZD1222 vaccination. These receptor sequences come from an adult in good health.

This chain links TRBV15 with TRBJ2-3; TRBD2 matches 13 bases. J gave up 4 bases and V 0 bases, and 10 bases lay outside the gene matches. The CDR3 loop spans 19 amino acids. CDR1 and CDR2 from the germline V gene are LNHNV and YYDKDF (reference sequence). The CDR3 reads CATSRDRRRTSGGPDTQYF. The CDR3 coding sequence is TGTGCCACCAGCAGAGATCGACGAAGGACTAGCGGGGGCCCAGATACGCAGTATTTT.

The CDR3 nucleotides are TGTGCCTGGACGTCGGGGGGTGGAAACACCATATATTTT. Residues: CAWTSGGGNTIYF. The gene calls are TRBV30 and TRBJ1-3, with D perhaps matching TRBD1 (5 bases). V lost 4 bases to trimming and J lost 3 bases, with 10 bases between them. Germline V CDR1 and CDR2: GTSNPN, SVGIG (reference sequence). The CDR3 loop spans 13 amino acids.

In its sample, this clone was seen a few times. The V and J genes are TRBV30 and TRBJ2-5; TRBD2 matches 12 bases. Germline values: CDR1 GTSNPN, CDR2 SVGIG (reference sequence). The V and J ends lost 3 bases and 4 bases, in that order; junction bases with no gene match: 3. The CDR3 extends over 14 amino acids. CDR3 nucleotide sequence: TGTGCCTGGAGGCCGGGACTAGCGGGAGAGACCCAGTACTTC. Translating it yields CAWRPGLAGETQYF.

The gene calls are TRBV3-1 (or the pseudogene TRBV3-2) and TRBJ1-1; unclear D gene. Germline CDR1 and CDR2: LGHDT and YNNKEL (reference sequence). V was shortened by 4 bases and J by 1 base, with 4 bases between the two germline ends. This CDR3 is 12 amino acids long. CDR3 sequence (DNA): TGTGCCAGCAGCCTCCCGAACACTGAAGCTTTCTTT. It is translated as CASSLPNTEAFF.

This clone was recorded only once. The J gene is TRBJ1-2, the V gene TRBV19; 9 nucleotides match TRBD1. The germline gives CDR1 LNHDA, CDR2 SQIVND (reference sequence). The CDR3 is made up of 14 amino acids. Unmatched junction bases numbered 3, after V lost 4 bases and J lost 3 bases. DNA of the CDR3: TGTGCCAGTAGTAGAACAGGGGGCTACTATGGCTACACCTTC. It codes for CASSRTGGYYGYTF.

This clone was recorded at least ten times. The chain links TRBV7-9 to TRBJ1-5; D call uncertain. CDR1 and CDR2 from the germline V gene are SEHNR and FQNEAQ (reference sequence). The CDR3 sequence is 14 residues long. Deletions cut 6 bases from V and 4 bases from J, with 13 bases between. The chain's CDR3 is CASRIRGRNQPQHF. The CDR3 DNA sequence: TGTGCCAGCAGGATAAGAGGGAGGAATCAGCCCCAGCATTTT.

The V gene is TRBV6-5, the J gene TRBJ2-3; 11 bases align to TRBD1. This CDR3 contains 16 residues. V shed 3 bases and J 4 bases; nucleotides not matched to a gene: 6. Germline V gene sequence: CDR1 MNHEY, CDR2 SVGAGI. CDR3 residues: CASSYSGTGGADTQYF. The CDR3 DNA sequence: TGTGCCAGCAGTTATTCCGGGACAGGGGGGGCAGATACGCAGTATTTT.

In this sample, this clone turned up many times. The rearrangement joins TRBV4-3 to TRBJ2-2; 11 positions agree with TRBD2. The CDR3 runs to 19 residues. The germline V gene encodes CDR1 LGHNA and CDR2 YSLEER. V dropped 1 base and J dropped 6; count of bases not matched to a gene: 13. The CDR3 loop is CASSQVISGRAQPPGELFF. The CDR3 bases are TGCGCCAGCAGCCAAGTAATTAGCGGGAGGGCCCAGCCCCCCGGGGAGCTGTTTTTT.

The genes are TRBV7-6 and TRBJ1-5, with D possibly being TRBD1 (5 bases). The germline V and J ends were trimmed by 2 bases and 4 bases, with 9 bases remaining between them. Germline CDR1 SGHVS, CDR2 FNYEAQ. CDR3 size: 14 residues. The CDR3 reads CASSLQGGNQPQHF. Here the CDR3 DNA reads TGTGCCAGCAGCTTACAGGGAGGGAATCAGCCCCAGCATTTT.

The chain joins TRBV28 to TRBJ1-2; no firm D call. Germline V gene lookup returns CDR1 MDHEN and CDR2 SYDVKM. The CDR3 spans 12 residues. V lost 5 bases and J 3 bases, leaving 7 bases between the germline ends. In nucleotides, the CDR3 is TGTGCCAGCAGTCGGAGGGACTATGGCTACACCTTC. This codes for CASSRRDYGYTF.

The V call is TRBV3-1 (or the pseudogene TRBV3-2), the J call TRBJ2-5, with D perhaps being TRBD1 or TRBD2 (5 bases each). Germline CDR1 reads LGHDT; CDR2 reads YNNKEL (reference sequence). V was pared by 0 bases and J by 5 bases, with 16 bases between. The CDR3 spans 16 residues. The CDR3 bases are TGTGCCAGCAGCCAAGATGGGGACCCCATTGGGGAGACCCAGTACTTC. Encoded protein: CASSQDGDPIGETQYF.

The rearrangement uses TRBV18 and TRBJ1-5; a weak D match, TRBD1 (6 bases). The CDR3 contains 16 residues. Germline loops: CDR1 KGHSH, CDR2 LQKENI. V was clipped by 2 bases and J by 0 bases, with 11 bases between them. CDR3 in amino acids: CASSPAGGDSNQPQHF. DNA of the CDR3: TGTGCCAGCTCACCAGCTGGGGGCGATAGCAATCAGCCCCAGCATTTT.

The chain links TRBV27 to TRBJ1-1; 11 bases map to TRBD1. There are 17 residues in the CDR3. Trimming removed 6 bases from V and 0 bases from J; junction bases left unmatched: 9. In germline, CDR1 is MNHEY, CDR2 SMNVEV (reference sequence). CDR3 region: CASRTFGQGAMNTEAFF. The CDR3 DNA reads as TGTGCCAGCAGGACGTTCGGACAGGGGGCTATGAACACTGAAGCTTTCTTT.

This clone appeared a few times. The rearrangement joins TRBV7-2 to TRBJ2-5; TRBD2 is a possible D gene (5 bases). From germline, CDR1 is SGHTA and CDR2 FQGNSA. This CDR3 is built from 14 residues. V was pared by 1 base and J by 5 bases, with 11 bases between. The CDR3: CASSLGRGRETQYF. CDR3 DNA: TGTGCCAGCAGCTTAGGCCGGGGTCGTGAGACCCAGTACTTC. Variable domain in full (rest from reference TRBV7-2 and TRBJ2-5): GAGVSQSPSNKVTEKGKDVELRCDPISGHTALYWYRQSLGQGLEFLIYFQGNSAPDKSGLPSDRFSAERTGGSVSTLTIQRTQQEDSAVYLCASSLGRGRETQYFGPGTRLLVL.

The CDR3 sequence: CASSERDCSYNEQFF. The CDR3 DNA follows: TGCGCCAGCAGTGAAAGGGATTGCTCCTACAATGAGCAGTTCTTC. The chain joins TRBV10-1 to TRBJ2-1; no clear D gene. The ends were cut back, 3 bases at V and 0 bases at J, with 9 bases in the middle. Germline CDR1 reads WNHNN; CDR2 reads SYGVQD (reference sequence). This CDR3 spans 15 amino acids.